These T cell receptor beta chains were read from a single sample in a study of shared clonotypes between healthy human individuals. Using immunoSEQ multiplex PCR, the repertoire was profiled, and TCRdb retains in-frame clones only, with some absent. This sample carries about 600,000 clones, 97% of them seen once, and the ten largest clones take approximately 0.057%. The sample consisted of naive CD4+ T cells sorted from blood. The origin of the receptors is a woman aged 25-40 years in good health. Each CDR3 is given without its conserved first and last residue.

V	J	CDR3
TRBV20-1	TRBJ2-3	SIAGGYTQY
TRBV7-2	TRBJ2-7	ASSLGRSYEQY
TRBV9	TRBJ1-3	ASSVAPGPGGPIY
TRBV4-2	TRBJ2-7	ASSQERGGEQY
TRBV5-1	TRBJ2-3	ASSFGLAGGTDTQY
TRBV11-1	TRBJ2-3	ASGGFSDTQY
TRBV10-1	TRBJ2-4	ASSESTRSGIQY
TRBV5-1	TRBJ2-5	ASSLNGLVETQY
TRBV2	TRBJ1-5	ASSVQPNQPQH
TRBV28	TRBJ2-2	ATSWSANTGELF
TRBV5-1	TRBJ2-1	ASSAGVSFNEQF
TRBV9	TRBJ1-2	VSSAGTEHGYT
TRBV9	TRBJ2-7	ASSVGSPGAYEQY
TRBV28	TRBJ2-1	ASSPPSVLEQF
TRBV5-1	NA	ASSSVPQGAVEQY
TRBV6-6	TRBJ2-1	ASSLDRVAYNEQF
TRBV28	TRBJ1-1	ASSLVTRPSMNTEAF
TRBV7-3	TRBJ2-2	ASSPDWNTGELF
TRBV7-9	TRBJ2-2	ASSSRQGTGELF
TRBV6-1	TRBJ1-5	ASRDRNLSNQPQH
TRBV30	TRBJ1-6	AWDRDPGAPLH
TRBV14	TRBJ1-2	ASSPTGAGVL
TRBV5-5	TRBJ2-7	ASSLEGYEQY
TRBV29-1	TRBJ2-2	SVTLSLNTGELF
TRBV2	TRBJ2-1	ASSDEASSYNEQF
TRBV5-5	TRBJ1-4	ASSPFGEITNEKLF
TRBV28	TRBJ1-5	ASRSGGWGNQPQH
TRBV28	TRBJ2-1	ASSFLAGGVYNEQF
TRBV6-1	TRBJ2-7	ASSEAGHRYEQY
TRBV5-1	TRBJ2-2	ASSPQLAENTGELF
TRBV30	TRBJ2-4	AWSVPWGQVNIQY
TRBV5-4	TRBJ2-1	ASSSTGTTPNEQF
TRBV29-1	TRBJ2-7	SVLRTYEQY
TRBV5-5	TRBJ2-3	ASSAGGSGNPDTQY
TRBV5-6	TRBJ1-2	ASGPYSLPGYT
TRBV13	TRBJ2-5	ASSLLAGGVETQY
TRBV13	TRBJ2-3	ASSGSGSTPDTQY
TRBV4-1	TRBJ2-5	ASSQGAGTQY
TRBV7-9	TRBJ2-5	ASSLGVQGGPNQETQY
TRBV2	TRBJ2-2	ASSGDGNTGELF
TRBV7-9	TRBJ1-1	ASSLTQGSSTEAF
TRBV5-1	TRBJ1-1	ASSLAPNTEAF
TRBV19	TRBJ2-3	ASKANAVSTDTQY
TRBV20-1	TRBJ2-1	SAYLNEQF
TRBV6-1	TRBJ1-1	ASSQGAEAF
TRBV5-4	TRBJ2-3	ASSLVGSTDTQY
TRBV18	TRBJ2-7	ASSPLAGDLGEQY
TRBV6-5	TRBJ2-6	ASTPGRSGANVLT
TRBV5-4	TRBJ2-2	VTLAVNTGELF
TRBV19	TRBJ2-2	ASSTGQGGTGELF
TRBV29-1	TRBJ2-3	SVIQGGRLWSTDTQY
TRBV4-1	TRBJ1-2	ASSQGVGSYGYT
TRBV28	TRBJ1-2	ASRRQTYGYT
TRBV7-9	TRBJ2-2	ASRYTRGSAGELF
TRBV5-4	TRBJ2-6	ASSSRGPSGANVLT
TRBV18	TRBJ1-1	ASSLQGYTEAF
TRBV28	TRBJ1-6	ASSSGLPNSPLH
TRBV2	TRBJ1-5	ASSRNLGSNQPQH